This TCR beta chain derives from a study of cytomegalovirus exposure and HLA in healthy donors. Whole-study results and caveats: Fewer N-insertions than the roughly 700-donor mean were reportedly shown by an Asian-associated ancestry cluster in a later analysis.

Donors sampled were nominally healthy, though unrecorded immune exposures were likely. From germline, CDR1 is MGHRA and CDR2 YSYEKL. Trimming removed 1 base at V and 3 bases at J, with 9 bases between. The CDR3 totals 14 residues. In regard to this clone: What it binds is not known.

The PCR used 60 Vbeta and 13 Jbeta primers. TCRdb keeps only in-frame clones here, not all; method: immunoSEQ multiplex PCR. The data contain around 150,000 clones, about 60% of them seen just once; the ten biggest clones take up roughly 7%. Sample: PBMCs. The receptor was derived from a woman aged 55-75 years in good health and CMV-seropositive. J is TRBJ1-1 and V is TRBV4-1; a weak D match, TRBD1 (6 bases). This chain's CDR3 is CASSQGQAHTEAFF. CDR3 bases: TGCGCCAGCAGCCAAGGACAGGCCCACACTGAAGCTTTCTTT.